Below, 21 T cell receptor beta chains from the same sample are listed, as sequenced in a study of blood T cells in healthy people across ages. Next came a second PCR, run for about 6 to 11 cycles, which used a sample-barcoded 5' primer along with a J-beta primer mix. From the 5' RACE reads, TCRdb called clonotypes with MiXCR, one entry per CDR3 protein. This table has fewer than 900,000 distinct CDR3 sequences, about half appearing once. Sample: blood. The receptors come from a woman aged 55 to 70 in good health.

This clonotype was observed a handful of times. The chain uses TRBV20-1 and TRBJ2-1, with D uncertain. Per the germline V gene, CDR1 is DFQATT and CDR2 is SNEGSKA (reference sequence). Trimming removed 2 bases from V and 7 bases from J, with 6 bases in between. CDR3 length: 11 amino acids. DNA for the CDR3: TGCAGTGCTAGATATTTGAATGAGCAGTTCTTC. Encoded protein: CSARYLNEQFF.

The V gene is TRBV28, the J gene TRBJ2-5, with 7 bases identical to TRBD1. The J call is uncertain, as TRBJ2-7 better fits the DNA end. Looked up from germline, CDR1 is MDHEN and CDR2 is SYDVKM. The CDR3 extends over 14 amino acids. The CDR3 is CASSFGDREGEQYF. The CDR3 nucleotides are TGTGCCAGCAGTTTCGGAGACAGGGAAGGCGAGCAGTACTTC.

This chain uses TRBV7-8 with TRBJ2-3, with 10 positions matching TRBD2. This CDR3 comprises 16 residues. From germline, CDR1 is SGHVS and CDR2 FQNEAQ. Trimming at V came to 3 bases and at J to 2 bases, leaving 5 bases not matched to a gene. CDR3 in amino acids: CASSFLAGEITDTQYF. CDR3 DNA: TGTGCCAGCAGCTTCCTAGCGGGAGAGATCACAGATACGCAGTATTTT.

The chain employs TRBV5-1 and TRBJ2-5; the D gene is possibly TRBD1 (5 bases). V lost 1 base, J lost 2 bases, and 12 bases lay in between. Germline CDR1 is SGHRS and CDR2 is YFSETQ. This CDR3 is built from 15 residues. CDR3 nucleotides: TGCGCCAGCAGCTTGATGGGGCAGGCGCAAGAGACCCAGTACTTC. It yields the protein CASSLMGQAQETQYF.

This clonotype was seen only a few times. The chain couples TRBV27 to TRBJ2-3; TRBD2 matches at 12 bases. CDR3 size: 20 residues. J gave up 2 bases and V 0 bases, and 12 bases lay outside the gene matches. Germline V gene sequence: CDR1 MNHEY, CDR2 SMNVEV (reference sequence). The CDR3 region has the DNA TGTGCCAGCAGTTTATCCCAGGTACCCCGGACTAGCGGGACCACAGATACGCAGTATTTT. Its translation: CASSLSQVPRTSGTTDTQYF.

The genes are TRBV20-1 and TRBJ2-1; D perhaps matches TRBD2 (6 bases). The CDR3 has 14 amino acids. V lost 3 bases, J lost 5 bases, and 14 bases lay in between. Germline CDR1 and CDR2: DFQATT and SNEGSKA (reference sequence). The CDR3: CSASGEAGHNEQFF. DNA of the CDR3: TGCAGTGCTAGTGGGGAGGCCGGACACAATGAGCAGTTCTTC.

This clonotype was found many times. The chain combines TRBV9 with TRBJ1-2; D is uncertain. Trimming stripped 0 bases from V and 8 bases from J, with 14 bases between. Germline-derived CDR1 and CDR2 are SGDLS and YYNGEE. CDR3 length: 14 amino acids. CDR3 in DNA: TGTGCCAGCAGCGTAGTCCCCCAAGGTGGCGGCTACACCTTC. Its protein product is CASSVVPQGGGYTF.

The chain carries TRBV10-3 and TRBJ1-1; D is perhaps TRBD1 (5 bases). This CDR3 comprises 13 residues. V lost 5 bases, J lost 6 bases, and 13 bases lay in between. The germline V gene encodes CDR1 ENHRY and CDR2 SYGVKD. CDR3 bases: TGTGCCATCAGTCTCGGGACGGGGGCTGAAGCTTTCTTT. Its protein product is CAISLGTGAEAFF.

The chain carries TRBV10-3 and TRBJ2-1; a weak D match, TRBD1 (6 bases). Germline CDR1 and CDR2: ENHRY and SYGVKD. CDR3 length: 17 amino acids. The V end was cut by 0 bases, the J end by 3 bases, with 15 bases between. This CDR3 is CAISESGTGQRYNEQFF. DNA of the CDR3: TGTGCCATCAGTGAGTCGGGTACAGGACAGCGCTACAATGAGCAGTTCTTC.

The chain employs TRBV27 and TRBJ1-2; 10 bases map to TRBD1. The ends lost 4 bases at V and 8 bases at J; junction bases unmatched: 10. The CDR3 loop spans 15 amino acids. Germline CDR1 MNHEY, CDR2 SMNVEV (reference sequence). CDR3 DNA sequence: TGTGCCAGCAGTTCTACCGGGACAGGGGAGCGAGGCTACACCTTC. Encoded protein: CASSSTGTGERGYTF.

The rearrangement uses TRBV29-1 and TRBJ2-1; 9 nucleotides match TRBD2. Losses at the gene ends were 7 bases for V and 3 bases for J; bases not matched to a gene: 16. Germline V CDR1 and CDR2: SQVTM, ANQGSEA. The length of the CDR3 is 17 residues. CDR3 in DNA: TGCAGCGGCCGGAGGGTAGCGGGAGTGGCCTACTACAATGAGCAGTTCTTC. It codes for CSGRRVAGVAYYNEQFF.

This clonotype has more than one count but fewer than ten. The chain has TRBV3-1 and TRBJ2-6; D ambiguous. Trimming pared 4 bases from V and 0 bases from J, leaving 10 bases between. Looked up from germline, CDR1 is LGHDT and CDR2 is YNNKEL (reference sequence). CDR3 length: 16 amino acids. The CDR3 reads CASSRILPSGANVLTF. In DNA form, the CDR3 reads TGTGCCAGCAGCCGTATACTGCCCTCTGGGGCCAACGTCCTGACTTTC.

J is TRBJ2-5 and V is TRBV28, with 8 bases matching TRBD1. V dropped 3 bases and J dropped 4; count of bases not matched to a gene: 22. The CDR3 covers 20 residues. Germline CDR1 is MDHEN and CDR2 is SYDVKM. This chain's CDR3 is CASSFPRTGSNFRAGETQYF. The CDR3 bases are TGTGCCAGCAGTTTCCCTAGGACAGGGTCAAACTTTCGGGCGGGAGAGACCCAGTACTTC.

The rearrangement links TRBV4-1 to TRBJ2-7, with TRBD1 as a possible D gene (6 bases). This CDR3 comprises 16 residues. The V end was cut by 0 bases, the J end by 2 bases, with 14 bases between. The germline CDR1 and CDR2 sequences are MGHRA and YSYEKL. The DNA of the CDR3 is TGCGCCAGCAGCCAAGATGTCAGGGGAGCCCCCTACGAGCAGTACTTC. The encoded protein is CASSQDVRGAPYEQYF.

This clonotype was seen more than once but under ten times. The chain recombines TRBV20-1 with TRBJ1-2, with D possibly TRBD1 on 6 matching bases. V gave up 3 bases and J gave up 8 bases, with 13 bases separating them. The CDR3 has 12 residues. In germline, CDR1 is DFQATT, CDR2 SNEGSKA (reference sequence). Here the CDR3 DNA reads TGCAGTGCTAGGACAGGATCGTGGGGCTACACCTTC. It translates to CSARTGSWGYTF.

This chain links TRBV2 with TRBJ2-2; D is unresolved. V dropped 1 base and J dropped 4 bases, with 7 bases sitting between them. Germline loops: CDR1 SNHLY, CDR2 FYNNEI. The CDR3 spans 14 residues. The CDR3 loop is CASSEEVVTGELFF. The CDR3 DNA reads TGTGCCAGCAGTGAAGAGGTAGTCACCGGGGAGCTGTTTTTT.

This clonotype was seen more than once but under ten times. This chain uses TRBV7-2 with TRBJ2-7; D is possibly TRBD2 (6 bases). V shed 4 bases and J shed 2 bases, with 15 bases lying between them. CDR3 size: 15 residues. The V gene's germline CDR1 is SGHTA and CDR2 FQGNSA. Written as DNA, the CDR3 is TGTGCCAGCAGCTCGCCGACTAGGACCCCCTACGAGCAGTACTTC. This codes for CASSSPTRTPYEQYF.

As for this clonotype: Compared with germline, one end of the junction differs, possibly owing to a read error. The chain uses TRBV28 and TRBJ2-6, with D possibly TRBD1 on 6 matching bases. This CDR3 has 15 amino acids. Germline CDR1 and CDR2: MDHEN and SYDVKM. The CDR3 here is CAGSLNREGANVLTF. The CDR3 DNA sequence: TGTGCCGGCAGTCTTAACAGGGAGGGGGCCAACGTCCTGACTTTC. Together with reference TRBV28 and TRBJ2-6, the CDR3 gives the full variable domain: DVKVTQSSRYLVKRTGEKVFLECVQDMDHENMFWYRQDPGLGLRLIYFSYDVKMKEKGDIPEGYSVSREKKERFSLILESASTNQTSMYLCAGSLNREGANVLTFGAGSRLTVL.

The V and J genes are TRBV7-9 and TRBJ2-7, with unresolved D. Per germline, CDR1 SEHNR and CDR2 FQNEAQ (reference sequence). CDR3 length: 12 amino acids. The V gene lost 7 bases and the J gene lost 2 bases, with 9 bases spanning the gap. The CDR3 region is CASTATTYEQYF. CDR3 sequence (DNA): TGTGCCAGCACCGCGACCACCTACGAGCAGTACTTC.

The V call is TRBV20-1, the J call TRBJ2-4, with D possibly matching TRBD1 (7 bases). The V gene lost 6 bases and the J gene lost 2 bases, with 17 bases spanning the gap. Germline CDR1 DFQATT, CDR2 SNEGSKA (reference sequence). This CDR3 region has 15 residues. In nucleotides, the CDR3 is TGCAGTGCCAACCCAGACAGGGACTCCAAAAACATTCAGTACTTC. It encodes CSANPDRDSKNIQYF.

This clonotype was picked up one time. At one of its ends the junction is not consistent with the germline gene, which may arise from a read error. The chain joins TRBV29-1 to TRBJ1-2, with D possibly TRBD1 on 5 matching bases. The length of the CDR3 is 11 residues. CDR1 is SQVTM, CDR2 ANQGSEA, per germline. In nucleotides, the CDR3 is TGCAGCGTTGGGGACTCGTCTGGCTGCACCTTC. Its translation is CSVGDSSGCTF.